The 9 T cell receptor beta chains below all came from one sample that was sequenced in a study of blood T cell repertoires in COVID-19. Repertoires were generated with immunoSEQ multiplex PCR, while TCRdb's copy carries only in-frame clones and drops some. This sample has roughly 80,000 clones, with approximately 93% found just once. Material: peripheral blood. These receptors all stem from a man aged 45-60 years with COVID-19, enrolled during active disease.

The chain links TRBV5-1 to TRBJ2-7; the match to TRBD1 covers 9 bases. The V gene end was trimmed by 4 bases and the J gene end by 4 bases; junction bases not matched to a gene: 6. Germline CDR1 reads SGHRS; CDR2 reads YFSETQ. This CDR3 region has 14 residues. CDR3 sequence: CASSPGQGIYEQYF. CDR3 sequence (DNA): TGCGCCAGCAGCCCCGGACAGGGGATTTACGAGCAGTACTTC.

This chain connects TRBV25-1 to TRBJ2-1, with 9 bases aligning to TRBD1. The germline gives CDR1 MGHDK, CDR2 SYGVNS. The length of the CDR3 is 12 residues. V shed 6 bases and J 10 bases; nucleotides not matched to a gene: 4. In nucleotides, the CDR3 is TGTGCCAGCAGCGGGACAGGGTTCGAGCAGTTCTTC. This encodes CASSGTGFEQFF. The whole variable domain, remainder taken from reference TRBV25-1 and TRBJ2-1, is EADIYQTPRYLVIGTGKKITLECSQTMGHDKMYWYQQDPGMELHLIHYSYGVNSTEKGDLSSESTVSRIRTEHFPLTLESARPSHTSQYLCASSGTGFEQFFGPGTRLTVL.

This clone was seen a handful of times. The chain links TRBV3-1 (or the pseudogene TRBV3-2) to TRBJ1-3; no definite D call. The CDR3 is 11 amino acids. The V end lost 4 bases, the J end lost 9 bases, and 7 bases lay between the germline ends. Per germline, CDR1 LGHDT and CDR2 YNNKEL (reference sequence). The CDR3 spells CASSLGITIYF. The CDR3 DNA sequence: TGTGCCAGCAGCCTCGGTATCACCATATATTTT.

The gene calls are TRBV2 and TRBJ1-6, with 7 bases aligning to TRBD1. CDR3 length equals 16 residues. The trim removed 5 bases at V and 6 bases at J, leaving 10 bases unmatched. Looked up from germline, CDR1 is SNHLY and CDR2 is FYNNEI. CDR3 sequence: CASSRQGGESNSPLHF. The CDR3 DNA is TGTGCCAGCAGTCGACAGGGTGGGGAGAGTAATTCACCCCTCCACTTT.

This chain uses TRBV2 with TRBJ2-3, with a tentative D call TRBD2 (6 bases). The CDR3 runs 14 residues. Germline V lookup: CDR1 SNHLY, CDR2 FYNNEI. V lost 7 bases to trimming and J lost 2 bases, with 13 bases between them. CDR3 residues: CASTLGGATDTQYF. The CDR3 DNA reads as TGTGCCAGCACCCTAGGAGGGGCCACAGATACGCAGTATTTT.

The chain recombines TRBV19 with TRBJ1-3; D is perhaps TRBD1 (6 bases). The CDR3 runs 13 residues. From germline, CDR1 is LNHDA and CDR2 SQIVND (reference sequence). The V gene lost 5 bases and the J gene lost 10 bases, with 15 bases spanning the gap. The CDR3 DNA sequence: TGTGCCAGTAGTCCACAGGGCCGGCAGACCATATATTTT. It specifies CASSPQGRQTIYF.

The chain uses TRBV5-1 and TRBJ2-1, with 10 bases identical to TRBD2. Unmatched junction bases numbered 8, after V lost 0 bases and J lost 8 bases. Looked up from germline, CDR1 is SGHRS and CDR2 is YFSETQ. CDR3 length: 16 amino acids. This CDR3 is CASSLGSSGGTDEQFF. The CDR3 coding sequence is TGCGCCAGCAGCTTGGGTTCTAGCGGGGGTACGGATGAGCAGTTCTTC.

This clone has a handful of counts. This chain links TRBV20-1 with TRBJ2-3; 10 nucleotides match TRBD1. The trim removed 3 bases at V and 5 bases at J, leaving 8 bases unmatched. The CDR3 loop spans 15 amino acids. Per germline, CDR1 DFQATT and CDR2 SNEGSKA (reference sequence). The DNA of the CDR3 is TGCAGTGCTAGTATAGGACAGGGGGTTGGAGATACGCAGTATTTT. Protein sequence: CSASIGQGVGDTQYF.

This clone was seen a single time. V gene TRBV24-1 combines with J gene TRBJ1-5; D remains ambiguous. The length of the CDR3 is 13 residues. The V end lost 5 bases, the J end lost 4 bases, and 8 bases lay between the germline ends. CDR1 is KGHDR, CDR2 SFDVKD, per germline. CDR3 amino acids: CATSVEGNQPQHF. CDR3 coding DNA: TGTGCCACCAGTGTTGAGGGAAATCAGCCCCAGCATTTT.